This TCR beta chain was recovered during a study of blood T cell repertoires in COVID-19. About the study: COVID-19 samples collected from the United States, Italy and Spain covered acute and convalescent phases. T cells, B-cell-depleted T cells, or PBMCs supplied cDNA or gDNA.

Per the original methods: Estimation of nucleated cell counts was performed using reference gene primer amplification. Only in-frame clones appear in the TCRdb table, and some are missing; sequencing was by immunoSEQ multiplex PCR. V and J calls plus clone size are reproduced from that table; the DNA served to infer D and trimming. The sample yields around 280,000 clones, 88% seen once. Those enrolled in Seattle joined during active infection and were followed longitudinally afterward. Germline values: CDR1 SEHNR, CDR2 FQNEAQ (reference sequence). The CDR3 length is 12 residues. The V and J ends lost 1 base and 7 bases respectively, with 7 bases between them.

This chain links TRBV7-9 with TRBJ1-1; D not certain. The TCR comes from a woman in her twenties or thirties with COVID-19, enrolled during active disease. Source material: peripheral blood. CDR3 sequence reads: CASSLGPGEAFF. The CDR3 DNA is TGTGCCAGCAGCTTAGGTCCGGGTGAAGCTTTCTTT.